A selection of T cell receptor beta chains follows, all from one sample in a study of T cell responses to AZD1222 COVID-19 vaccine. Here immunoSEQ multiplex PCR was the method, and the copy in TCRdb shows in-frame clones only, minus some. The sample contains tens of thousands of clones, approximately 80% of which appear only once. The source was peripheral blood, collected 28 days after the second AZD1222 dose. The receptors here all came from an adult who received the AZD1222 COVID-19 vaccine. The CDR3 runs from the conserved cysteine through the conserved F or W. The D gene is left open where the match is weak. Expanded clones get a size class; other rows say once, few or many, or leave the size out.

D gene: .; J gene: TRBJ1-2; clone size: .; V gene: TRBV5-4; CDR3 DNA: TGTGCCAGCAGCAAGGGGGGTACTAACTATGGCTACACCTTC; CDR3 protein: CASSKGGTNYGYTF
D gene: TRBD1; J gene: TRBJ1-6; clone size: .; V gene: TRBV2; CDR3 DNA: TGTGCCAGCAGTCCAGGGGCAGGGGGCCATTCACCCCTCCACTTT; CDR3 protein: CASSPGAGGHSPLHF
D gene: .; J gene: TRBJ1-5; clone size: few; V gene: TRBV6-4; CDR3 DNA: TGTGCCAGCAGTGACGGGCTGGGTCAGCCCCAGCATTTT; CDR3 protein: CASSDGLGQPQHF
D gene: TRBD1; J gene: TRBJ1-2; clone size: large; V gene: TRBV3-1/TRBV3-2; CDR3 DNA: TGTGCCAGCAGCCAAGCACAGGGGGGTGGCTACACCTTC; CDR3 protein: CASSQAQGGGYTF
D gene: .; J gene: TRBJ1-1; clone size: once; V gene: TRBV19; CDR3 DNA: TGTGCCAGTAGTTCCTCGACGGTGAACACTGAAGCTTTCTTT; CDR3 protein: CASSSSTVNTEAFF
D gene: TRBD1; J gene: TRBJ1-4; clone size: .; V gene: TRBV11-2; CDR3 DNA: TGTGCCAGCAGCCCCGGACAGGGCGGGGGCCTGGGGGATGAAAAACTGTTTTTT; CDR3 protein: CASSPGQGGGLGDEKLFF
D gene: TRBD1; J gene: TRBJ1-4; clone size: .; V gene: TRBV9; CDR3 DNA: TGTGCCAGCAGCGTAGGGACAGGCGGTGAAAAACTGTTTTTT; CDR3 protein: CASSVGTGGEKLFF
D gene: .; J gene: TRBJ2-7; clone size: once; V gene: TRBV11-3; CDR3 DNA: TGTGCCAGCAGCCGAACAACACGGATCCACTCCTACGAGCAGTACTTC; CDR3 protein: CASSRTTRIHSYEQYF
D gene: TRBD1; J gene: TRBJ2-2; clone size: .; V gene: TRBV5-6; CDR3 DNA: TGTGCCAGCAGCCCCGACAGGGGAGGTTCCGGGGAGCTGTTTTTT; CDR3 protein: CASSPDRGGSGELFF
D gene: .; J gene: TRBJ2-3; clone size: .; V gene: TRBV12-3/TRBV12-4; CDR3 DNA: TGTGCCAGCAGTTTATTGGATACGCAGTATTTT; CDR3 protein: CASSLLDTQYF
D gene: .; J gene: TRBJ1-2; clone size: .; V gene: TRBV19; CDR3 DNA: TGTGCCAGTAGTCAAAGTCTGAGCTATGGCTACACCTTC; CDR3 protein: CASSQSLSYGYTF
D gene: TRBD1; J gene: TRBJ2-1; clone size: .; V gene: TRBV25-1; CDR3 DNA: TGTGCCAGCATGTGGACAGGGGGCTACAATGAGCAGTTCTTC; CDR3 protein: CASMWTGGYNEQFF
D gene: .; J gene: TRBJ1-2; clone size: once; V gene: TRBV28; CDR3 DNA: TGTGCCAGCAGTTTCTCCGCGGGCGGGGGCTCCTCATTC; CDR3 protein: CASSFSAGGGSSF
D gene: TRBD1; J gene: TRBJ2-7; clone size: .; V gene: TRBV6-2/TRBV6-3; CDR3 DNA: TGTGCCAGCAGCACAGTCGGACAGGCTTCCTACGAGCAGTACTTC; CDR3 protein: CASSTVGQASYEQYF
D gene: TRBD2; J gene: TRBJ2-1; clone size: .; V gene: TRBV11-3; CDR3 DNA: TGTGCCAGCAGCCGGGGGGGAGGCTCCTACAATGAGCAGTTCTTC; CDR3 protein: CASSRGGGSYNEQFF
D gene: .; J gene: TRBJ2-5; clone size: .; V gene: TRBV7-6; CDR3 DNA: TGTGCCAGCAGCCTAGGGGGACGTGGGACCCAGTACTTC; CDR3 protein: CASSLGGRGTQYF
D gene: TRBD1; J gene: TRBJ1-5; clone size: few; V gene: TRBV2; CDR3 DNA: TGTGCCGGTAGTCTGGGACAGAGCAATCAGCCCCAGCATTTT; CDR3 protein: CAGSLGQSNQPQHF
D gene: TRBD1; J gene: TRBJ2-7; clone size: .; V gene: TRBV11-3; CDR3 DNA: TGTGCCAGCAGCTCCGGACAGGAGGCCTACGAGCAGTACTTC; CDR3 protein: CASSSGQEAYEQYF
D gene: .; J gene: TRBJ1-1; clone size: once; V gene: TRBV18; CDR3 DNA: TGTGCCAGCTCACCCTCCGAGGTTGAAGCTTTCTTT; CDR3 protein: CASSPSEVEAFF
D gene: .; J gene: TRBJ1-2; clone size: .; V gene: TRBV7-9; CDR3 DNA: TGTGCCAGCAGCTTAGCCCCTGGGGAGTATGGCTACACCTTC; CDR3 protein: CASSLAPGEYGYTF
D gene: TRBD1; J gene: TRBJ2-1; clone size: .; V gene: TRBV5-4; CDR3 DNA: TGTGCCAGCAGCGCCGGGACAGAGTTTTACAATGAGCAGTTCTTC; CDR3 protein: CASSAGTEFYNEQFF
D gene: TRBD1; J gene: TRBJ2-3; clone size: .; V gene: TRBV10-3; CDR3 DNA: TGTGCCATCAGCCCTCGACAGGGAATTAGCACAGATACGCAGTATTTT; CDR3 protein: CAISPRQGISTDTQYF
D gene: .; J gene: TRBJ1-2; clone size: .; V gene: TRBV19; CDR3 DNA: TGTGCCAGTAGTATTTGGGGGGATACGGACAAGGATGGCTACACCTTC; CDR3 protein: CASSIWGDTDKDGYTF
D gene: .; J gene: TRBJ1-2; clone size: .; V gene: TRBV5-6; CDR3 DNA: TGTGCCAGCAGCTTGAGGCCGGGGGCTGGTTATGGCTACACCTTC; CDR3 protein: CASSLRPGAGYGYTF